What follows are 21 T cell receptor beta chains derived from one specimen sequenced in a study of T-cell reconstitution after alpha-beta-depleted transplantation in children. It was with unique molecular identifiers that the TCRbeta library was prepared. Each CDR3 protein gets one entry after TCRdb re-called the PCR reads with MiXCR. The sample yields about 360,000 distinct CDR3 sequences, 10% to 15% seen once. This specimen was PBMCs, taken from the stem cell graft. The source is a human donor who donated a stem cell graft to a child with Fanconi anemia.

A few counts support this clonotype. The chain uses TRBV4-2 and TRBJ2-5, with 7 bases fitting TRBD2. Germline V gene data show CDR1 as LGHNA and CDR2 as YNFKEQ. The CDR3 spans 17 residues. The ends lost 4 bases at V and 2 bases at J; junction bases unmatched: 13. In DNA form, the CDR3 reads TGTGCCAGCAGCCCTAAAAGCGGGGCCCCCTCGCAAGAGACCCAGTACTTC. Translating gives CASSPKSGAPSQETQYF.

This clonotype was recorded at least ten times. This sequence joins TRBV5-1 and TRBJ1-1, with TRBD1 matching over 7 bases. CDR1 is SGHRS, CDR2 YFSETQ, per germline. V was pared by 5 bases and J by 3 bases, with 10 bases of the junction left unmatched. This CDR3 is 15 amino acids long. The CDR3 reads CASRPEEGADTEAFF. The CDR3 region has the DNA TGCGCCAGCAGGCCCGAGGAGGGGGCGGACACTGAAGCTTTCTTT. The full variable domain, its missing parts supplied by reference TRBV5-1 and TRBJ1-1, is KAGVTQTPRYLIKTRGQQVTLSCSPISGHRSVSWYQQTPGQGLQFLFEYFSETQRNKGNFPGRFSGRQFSNSRSEMNVSTLELGDSALYLCASRPEEGADTEAFFGQGTRLTVV.

This clonotype showed up just a few times. The chain couples TRBV6-1 to TRBJ1-1; D remains unclear. Germline lookup yields CDR1 MNHNS and CDR2 SASEGT. The V end lost 7 bases, the J end lost 1 base, and 4 bases lay between the germline ends. This CDR3 has 11 amino acids. The CDR3 region has the DNA TGTGCCAGCATCGAGAACACTGAAGCTTTCTTT. It yields the protein CASIENTEAFF.

This chain links TRBV7-8 with TRBJ1-5; unclear D gene. This CDR3 has 14 residues. Trimming stripped 0 bases from V and 7 bases from J, with 10 bases between. The germline V gene has CDR1 SGHVS and CDR2 FQNEAQ. The CDR3 DNA is TGTGCCAGCAGCTTAGCTAGGGTGGGACAGCCCCAGCATTTT. Its translation: CASSLARVGQPQHF.

This clonotype was seen a few times. The genes are TRBV20-1 and TRBJ1-1, with D tentatively TRBD1 (5 bases). V lost 5 bases to trimming and J lost 2 bases, with 9 bases between them. Germline V gene sequence: CDR1 DFQATT, CDR2 SNEGSKA (reference sequence). CDR3 length: 12 amino acids. The CDR3 loop reads CSAFTGNTEAFF. CDR3 in DNA: TGCAGTGCTTTTACAGGTAACACTGAAGCTTTCTTT.

The chain joins TRBV5-6 to TRBJ2-3, with 10 bases aligning to TRBD2. V lost 3 bases to trimming and J lost 2 bases; unmatched junction nucleotides: 3. The CDR3 covers 15 residues. Germline-derived CDR1 and CDR2 are SGHDT and YYEEEE. Here the CDR3 reads CASSSGLANTDTQYF. Written as DNA, the CDR3 is TGTGCCAGCAGCTCGGGACTAGCGAACACAGATACGCAGTATTTT. Based on the CDR3 plus reference TRBV5-6 and TRBJ2-3, the full variable domain is DAGVTQSPTHLIKTRGQQVTLRCSPKSGHDTVSWYQQALGQGPQFIFQYYEEEERQRGNFPDRFSGHQFPNYSSELNVNALLLGDSALYLCASSSGLANTDTQYFGPGTRLTVL.

The table lists this clonotype with a few counts. The rearrangement links TRBV6-1 to TRBJ2-1; TRBD1 aligns across 8 bases. From germline, CDR1 is MNHNS and CDR2 SASEGT. Trimming at V came to 3 bases and at J to 10 bases, leaving 5 bases not matched to a gene. CDR3 size: 13 residues. The CDR3 DNA sequence: TGTGCCAGCAGTGATGACAGGGGACAGGAGCAGTTCTTC. Translated, it gives CASSDDRGQEQFF.

Ten or more counts support this clonotype. V usage is TRBV29-1 and J usage is TRBJ2-7; D tentatively reads TRBD1 or TRBD2 (5 bases each). The CDR3 loop spans 12 amino acids. The V gene lost 7 bases and the J gene lost 5 bases, with 15 bases spanning the gap. Germline V lookup: CDR1 SQVTM, CDR2 ANQGSEA. The CDR3, as DNA: TGCAGCGGGCGAGAGGGGCTCCACGAGCAGTACTTC. Residues: CSGREGLHEQYF.

Comments on this clonotype: This may be a read error, as it is one base from a much larger clone. This rearrangement joins TRBV6-2 or TRBV6-3 to TRBJ2-3, with D tentatively TRBD1 or TRBD2 (5 bases each). Germline assignment: CDR1 MNHEY and CDR2 SVGEGT. Between the trimmed V and J ends, which lost 6 bases and 1 base, there was a span of 11 bases. This CDR3 contains 14 residues. CDR3 nucleotides: TGTGCCAGCAGACGGGACGGAGGCACAGATACGCAGTATTTT. Its protein is CASRRDGGTDTQYF.

At least ten counts were recorded for this clonotype. The chain carries TRBV9 and TRBJ2-2; D might be TRBD2 (5 bases). V shed 6 bases and J shed 6 bases, with 15 bases lying between them. The CDR3 spans 14 residues. From germline, CDR1 is SGDLS and CDR2 YYNGEE. CDR3 bases: TGTGCCAGCACCCGGGTCCCCGGGGCCGGGGAGCTGTTTTTT. Translated: CASTRVPGAGELFF.

This clonotype has only a few counts. The V call is TRBV5-4, the J call TRBJ2-3, with 10 positions matching TRBD1. CDR3 length: 15 amino acids. Germline CDR1 SGHNT, CDR2 YYREEE (reference sequence). Trimming removed 2 bases from V and 4 bases from J; junction bases left unmatched: 4. The CDR3 loop reads CASSFRDRGPDTQYF. The CDR3 DNA reads TGTGCCAGCAGCTTTCGGGACAGGGGACCAGATACGCAGTATTTT. Supplemented by reference TRBV5-4 and TRBJ2-3, the full variable domain reads ETGVTQSPTHLIKTRGQQVTLRCSSQSGHNTVSWYQQALGQGPQFIFQYYREEENGRGNFPPRFSGLQFPNYSSELNVNALELDDSALYLCASSFRDRGPDTQYFGPGTRLTVL.

This clonotype was found a few times. In nucleotides, the CDR3 is TGTGCCAGCAGTTTACGGCTAGCGGGGACCACAGATACGCAGTATTTT. This translates into CASSLRLAGTTDTQYF. The chain carries TRBV12-3 or TRBV12-4 and TRBJ2-3; 9 positions match TRBD2. Unmatched junction bases numbered 5, after V lost 2 bases and J lost 2 bases. The length of the CDR3 is 16 residues.

This clonotype came up many times. The rearrangement links TRBV2 to TRBJ2-1, with D perhaps assigned TRBD1 or TRBD2 (6 bases each). There are 15 residues in the CDR3. Germline values: CDR1 SNHLY, CDR2 FYNNEI. Trimming removed 8 bases from V and 8 bases from J, with 22 bases in between. CDR3 residues: CASSVRRGAEYEQFF. In nucleotides, the CDR3 is TGTGCCAGCTCGGTTCGGAGGGGGGCCGAGTATGAGCAGTTCTTC.

This clonotype was counted only a few times. The J gene is TRBJ2-2, the V gene TRBV7-9; D is possibly TRBD1 (5 bases). The CDR3 is 14 residues long. Between the trimmed V and J ends, which lost 5 bases and 7 bases, there was a span of 14 bases. Germline-derived CDR1 and CDR2 are SEHNR and FQNEAQ (reference sequence). CDR3 sequence reads: CASSPPREGGELFF. The CDR3 DNA sequence: TGTGCCAGCAGCCCCCCCAGGGAAGGCGGGGAGCTGTTTTTT. Supplemented by reference TRBV7-9 and TRBJ2-2, the full variable domain reads DTGVSQNPRHKITKRGQNVTFRCDPISEHNRLYWYRQTLGQGPEFLTYFQNEAQLEKSRLLSDRFSAERPKGSFSTLEIQRTEQGDSAMYLCASSPPREGGELFFGEGSRLTVL.

The V gene is TRBV9, the J gene TRBJ2-6; 7 bases fit TRBD1. The CDR3 is 18 residues long. V dropped 1 base and J dropped 2; count of bases not matched to a gene: 9. Germline V gene data show CDR1 as SGDLS and CDR2 as YYNGEE. The CDR3: CASSVTMITGAGANVLTF. Here the CDR3 DNA reads TGTGCCAGCAGCGTAACAATGATTACAGGGGCTGGGGCCAACGTCCTGACTTTC.

This clonotype was counted ten times or more. J is TRBJ2-4 and V is TRBV29-1; perhaps TRBD1 as D (5 bases). CDR3 length: 13 amino acids. The germline CDR1 and CDR2 sequences are SQVTM and ANQGSEA. V was shortened by 4 bases and J by 7 bases, with 14 bases between the two germline ends. The CDR3: CSVGAGSANIQYF. The CDR3 DNA sequence: TGCAGCGTTGGGGCAGGGTCCGCTAACATTCAGTACTTC.

The rearrangement joins TRBV5-1 to TRBJ1-2; D call uncertain. Trimming removed 6 bases from V and 0 bases from J, with 9 bases in between. Germline assignment: CDR1 SGHRS and CDR2 YFSETQ. The CDR3 consists of 13 residues. The CDR3 spells CASTASPNYGYTF. CDR3 coding DNA: TGCGCCAGCACGGCCTCTCCTAACTATGGCTACACCTTC.

This clonotype has more than one count but fewer than ten. The V and J genes are TRBV28 and TRBJ1-5; D is unclear. Trimming removed 7 bases at V and 7 bases at J, with 17 bases between. The germline V gene has CDR1 MDHEN and CDR2 SYDVKM. This CDR3 is 14 amino acids long. CDR3 DNA sequence: TGTGCCAGCAAGATCATGCGCCTCGGACAGCCCCAGCATTTT. This gives the protein CASKIMRLGQPQHF.

This clonotype was counted a few times. J is TRBJ2-7 and V is TRBV6-2 or TRBV6-3, with a possible D match to TRBD1 (6 bases). The CDR3 loop spans 14 amino acids. Germline assignment: CDR1 MNHEY and CDR2 SVGEGT. V dropped 6 bases and J dropped 3 bases, with 15 bases sitting between them. CDR3 sequence reads: CASRADSYYYEQYV. The CDR3 DNA sequence: TGTGCCAGCAGGGCGGACAGTTACTACTACGAGCAGTACGTC.

V is TRBV7-2 and J is TRBJ2-4; 8 bases agree with TRBD1. V lost 4 bases to trimming and J lost 8 bases; unmatched junction nucleotides: 7. This CDR3 is 14 amino acids long. Germline loops: CDR1 SGHTA, CDR2 FQGNSA. In DNA form, the CDR3 reads TGTGCCAGCAGCTCGGACAGGGAAGGTGACATTCAGTACTTC. Its translation is CASSSDREGDIQYF.

The rearrangement uses TRBV1 and TRBJ2-7; TRBD1, the D gene given by the table, was not confirmed from the DNA. TRBV1 is a pseudogene segment. The CDR3 totals 14 residues. CDR3 nucleotide sequence: TGCACCAGCAGTCTAGGGGGCAGCTCCTACGAGCAGTACTTC. Encoded protein: CTSSLGGSSYEQYF.